This section outlines one TCR beta chain sequence together with its context. What it binds is unknown. At the Johns Hopkins FTIC core, DNA taken from cultured CD4+ T cells was sequenced by way of the Oncomine TCR Beta short-read assay. TCRdb recomputed calls from the PCR reads with MiXCR, one row per CDR3 protein. The sample shows about 16,000 distinct CDR3 sequences, approximately 40% of them seen only once. The data belong to a study of vaccination and CD4 T cells after COVID-19. Time point defined: late sampling 161 to 241 days after vaccination in a few convalescent patients. Treatment specified: approximately 11-day PBMC culture with coronavirus spike peptide pools or control peptides (ViraFEST assay). Positive PCR dates spanned March to December 2020, predating US Alpha, Beta and Delta variants. This CDR3 is built from 12 residues. Germline CDR1 is MNHEY and CDR2 is SVGAGI. Deletions cut 2 bases from V and 5 bases from J, with 6 bases between.

The sequence was collected from a human donor who had recovered from COVID-19. V gene TRBV6-5 combines with J gene TRBJ2-5; no firm D call. The specimen was CD4+ T cells from blood, cultured in vitro, collected about 7 months after SARS-CoV-2 vaccination. CDR3 bases: TGTGCCAGCAGTTACGGATGGGAGACCCAGTACTTC. Its translation: CASSYGWETQYF.